The rows below give T cell receptor beta chains drawn from one sample of a study of T-cell memory formation after mild COVID-19. TCRdb redid the calling of the 5' RACE reads with MiXCR, one entry per CDR3 protein. Among about 130,000 distinct CDR3 sequences listed, about 6% were seen once. The sequenced material came from PBMCs or a T cell subset sorted from them (not recorded which). Every receptor here comes from an adult woman who had mild COVID-19 (a few samples of this study predate the infection). Cell type and time point are not known. Each CDR3 is given with its conserved first and last residue.

j_gene	v_gene	CDR3aa
TRBJ2-1	TRBV12-3/TRBV12-4	CASSPWGEQFF
TRBJ1-2	TRBV12-3/TRBV12-4	CASSLSTNYGYTF
TRBJ2-1	TRBV7-2	CASSYPGQGRTSGTRTEQFF
TRBJ2-7	TRBV7-6	CASSLGDGYEQYF
TRBJ2-5	TRBV9	CASSVSERGGQETQYF
TRBJ2-7	TRBV7-7	CASSRIGSGNNTSYEQYF
TRBJ2-7	TRBV5-1	CASSLDSTSGGKEQYF
TRBJ2-1	TRBV2	CASSPRGTDNEQFF
TRBJ1-2	TRBV18	CASLRTGGGYTF
TRBJ2-3	TRBV4-1	CASSQDRTSGLTDTQYF
TRBJ2-7	TRBV4-2	CASSQDSSGGEQYF
TRBJ2-2	TRBV7-3	CASMEGLNTGELFF
TRBJ1-1	TRBV5-1	CASSSTGLNTEAFF
TRBJ2-5	TRBV14	CASRKTLVDETQYF
TRBJ2-2	TRBV7-2	CASSLAGNTGELFF
TRBJ2-5	TRBV27	CASSPLRWGDRGSSEETQYF
TRBJ1-1	TRBV12-3/TRBV12-4	CASSWAGNTEAFF
TRBJ2-7	TRBV15	CATSRDRAGGDYEQYF
TRBJ1-1	TRBV7-2	CASSLWGDTEAFF
TRBJ2-7	TRBV18	CASSPITYEQYF
TRBJ2-2	TRBV29-1	CSVARDSTNTGELFF
TRBJ2-5	TRBV5-5	CASSFTGQYQETQYF
TRBJ2-7	TRBV25-1	CASSEFPDLAYF
TRBJ2-5	TRBV7-2	CASSLIDRQLQETQYF
TRBJ2-6	TRBV5-1	CASSPFPSGANVLTF
TRBJ2-2	TRBV7-8	CASSFSPLAGTGELFF
TRBJ2-1	TRBV20-1	CSAKGLAGGKSNEQFF
TRBJ1-1	TRBV7-2	CASSLAIQGGTEAFF
TRBJ2-2	TRBV9	CASSVEGQGGTGELFF
TRBJ2-5	TRBV7-2	CASSPDRGGETQYF
TRBJ2-5	TRBV12-3/TRBV12-4	CASSFYFGEGETQYF
TRBJ1-1	TRBV9	CASSPLGQNTEAFF
TRBJ1-5	TRBV2	CASSEDGLENQPQHF
TRBJ1-1	TRBV6-5	CASSPRSPPTAEAFF
TRBJ1-2	TRBV27	CASGISTVPNYGYTF
TRBJ2-7	TRBV4-1	CASSQERLAGGRYEQYF
TRBJ1-6	TRBV20-1	CSAREYRGDNSPLHF
TRBJ2-3	TRBV7-2	CASSPAGLAGVGDTQYF
TRBJ2-5	TRBV3-1	CASSPTSGYQETQYF
TRBJ2-7	TRBV3-1	CASSQSPGTFYEQYF
TRBJ2-1	TRBV24-1	CATSDFGTGVNNEQFF
TRBJ2-7	TRBV6-5	CASRNLRYAAYEQYF
TRBJ2-2	TRBV18	CASSPRQGATGELFF
TRBJ2-1	TRBV4-1	CASSQEEAGEQFF
TRBJ2-3	TRBV11-1	CASSLVGRSDTQYF
TRBJ1-1	TRBV9	CASSSTGTSNTEAFF
TRBJ1-2	TRBV5-1	CASSPTGRGDGYTF
TRBJ1-2	TRBV6-1	CASSEIFEVSSGYTF